The rows below give T cell receptor beta chains drawn from one sample of a study of glioma-infiltrating T cells. TCRdb re-analysed the multiplex PCR reads in MiXCR, keeping a single row per CDR3 protein. The sample holds approximately 120,000 distinct CDR3 sequences; roughly 24% are singletons and the top ten take roughly 15%. Sequenced material: glioma tissue, nonneoplastic brain tissue, or PBMCs (not recorded which). These receptors were taken from a human donor with low-grade glioma or glioblastoma, undergoing nonglioma brain surgery, or in good health (not recorded which). The CDR3 runs from the conserved cysteine through the conserved F or W. The size field is filled for only some rows; it gives once, few, many or a size class.

clone_size | j_call | v_call | cdr3_length | cdr3_aa
- | TRBJ2-7 | TRBV4-1 | 16 | CASSLRGGARVSEQYF
many | TRBJ1-2 | TRBV19 | 14 | CASSIQGVIYGYTF
many | TRBJ2-7 | TRBV6-1 | 13 | CASSSSTGWEVYF
many | TRBJ2-1 | TRBV6-6 | 15 | CASSYGRSLYNEQFF
many | TRBJ2-7 | TRBV20-1 | 15 | CSARDPQGAIYEQYF
- | TRBJ2-3 | TRBV7-2 | 15 | CASSLAVNPVDTQYF
few | TRBJ2-7 | TRBV7-2 | 15 | CASRLWASQAGEQYF
few | TRBJ2-5 | TRBV5-4 | 14 | CASSLARTQETQYF
many | TRBJ1-3 | TRBV4-1 | 15 | CASSLRTGQRNTIYF
few | TRBJ2-4 | TRBV19 | 14 | CASSTSGTPDIQYF
few | TRBJ2-7 | TRBV19 | 14 | CASSIIFGGYEQYF
many | TRBJ2-7 | TRBV7-9 | 11 | CASSLDAGQYF
many | TRBJ2-7 | TRBV7-8 | 14 | CASSPGTSSYEQYF
many | TRBJ2-1 | TRBV7-6 | 13 | CASSYDTNNEQFF
few | TRBJ2-3 | TRBV9 | 15 | CASSVGVGHTDTQYF
- | TRBJ2-7 | TRBV4-2 | 16 | CASSSDGSSGAYEQYF
few | TRBJ2-7 | TRBV10-2 | 13 | CASFSGSSYEQYF
few | TRBJ2-5 | TRBV29-1 | 16 | CSVEDLTAGGPETQYF
- | TRBJ2-1 | TRBV19 | 16 | CASTDPGGGPYNEQFF
- | TRBJ2-7 | TRBV29-1 | 12 | CSGLGQGEEQYF
many | TRBJ1-6 | TRBV6-1 | 13 | CANRRENNSPLHF
many | TRBJ1-6 | TRBV28 | 17 | CASSFRSGLSYNSPLHF